This T cell receptor (beta chain) was recovered during a study of early T cells in non-severe SARS-CoV-2 infection. TCRdb called the 5' RACE reads again in MiXCR, with one record for every CDR3 protein. Among some 100,000 distinct CDR3 sequences, 14% to 15% were seen once, and the ten largest hold under 0.75%. This clonotype was recorded a few times. Sequenced sample: whole blood. The TCR comes from an adult who was a healthcare worker with PCR-confirmed SARS-CoV-2 infection or an uninfected control (not recorded which).

The CDR3 is CASSFSALNTEAFF. CDR3 nucleotides: TGTGCCAGCAGCTTTTCCGCGTTGAACACTGAAGCTTTCTTT. The J gene is TRBJ1-1, the V gene TRBV7-2; D call uncertain. Germline CDR1 is SGHTA and CDR2 is FQGNSA. This CDR3 has 14 residues. The V end lost 3 bases, the J end lost 0 bases, and 8 bases lay between the germline ends.